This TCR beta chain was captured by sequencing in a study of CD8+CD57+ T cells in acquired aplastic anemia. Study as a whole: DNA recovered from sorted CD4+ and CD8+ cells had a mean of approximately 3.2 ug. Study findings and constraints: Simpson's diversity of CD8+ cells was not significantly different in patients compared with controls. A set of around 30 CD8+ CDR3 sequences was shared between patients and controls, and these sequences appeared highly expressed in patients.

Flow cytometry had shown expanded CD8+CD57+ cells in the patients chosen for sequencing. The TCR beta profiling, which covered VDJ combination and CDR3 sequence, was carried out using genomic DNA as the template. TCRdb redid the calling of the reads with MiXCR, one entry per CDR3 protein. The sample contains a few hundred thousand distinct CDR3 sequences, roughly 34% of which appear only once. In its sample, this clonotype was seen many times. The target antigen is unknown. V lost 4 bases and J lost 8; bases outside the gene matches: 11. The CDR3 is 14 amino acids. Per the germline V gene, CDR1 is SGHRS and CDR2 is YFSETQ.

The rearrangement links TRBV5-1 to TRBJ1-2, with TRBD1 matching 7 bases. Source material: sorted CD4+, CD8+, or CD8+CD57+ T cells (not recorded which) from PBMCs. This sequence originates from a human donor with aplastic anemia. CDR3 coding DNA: TGCGCCAGCAGCGGGGGACAGCTCCTTGGGGGCTACACCTTC. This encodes CASSGGQLLGGYTF. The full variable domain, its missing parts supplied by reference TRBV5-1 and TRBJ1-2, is KAGVTQTPRYLIKTRGQQVTLSCSPISGHRSVSWYQQTPGQGLQFLFEYFSETQRNKGNFPGRFSGRQFSNSRSEMNVSTLELGDSALYLCASSGGQLLGGYTFGSGTRLTVV.